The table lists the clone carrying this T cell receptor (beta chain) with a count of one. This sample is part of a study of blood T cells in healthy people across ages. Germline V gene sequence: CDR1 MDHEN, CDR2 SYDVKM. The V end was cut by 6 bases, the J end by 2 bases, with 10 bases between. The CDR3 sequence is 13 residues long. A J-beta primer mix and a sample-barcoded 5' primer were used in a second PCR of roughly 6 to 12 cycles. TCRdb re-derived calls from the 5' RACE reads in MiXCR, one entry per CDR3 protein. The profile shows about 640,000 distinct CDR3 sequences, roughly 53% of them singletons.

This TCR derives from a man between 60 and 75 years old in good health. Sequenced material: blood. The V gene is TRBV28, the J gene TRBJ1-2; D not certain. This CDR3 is CASREDINYGYTF. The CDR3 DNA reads TGTGCCAGCAGGGAAGATATAAACTATGGCTACACCTTC.